The rows below give T cell receptor beta chains drawn from one sample of a study of CD8 T cells in Susac syndrome. TCRdb re-called the immunoSEQ multiplex PCR reads with MiXCR, one entry per CDR3 protein. The table includes 170,000 or so distinct CDR3 sequences, roughly 92% detected once. The sequenced sample was CD4+ T cells from PBMCs. These receptors came from a human donor with Susac syndrome. The CDR3 runs from the conserved cysteine through the conserved F or W. Clone size is stated in some rows and not others, as once, few, many or a class when expanded.

TRBJ1-1,TRBV6-1,NA,CASSEKRGEAFF
TRBJ1-2,TRBV18,few,CASSPPSAYGYTF
TRBJ2-5,TRBV5-1,NA,CASSFAGSGGQETQYF
TRBJ2-3,TRBV3-1,NA,CASSPGTGGLTDTQYF
TRBJ2-5,TRBV20-1,NA,CSAPTPGPTRETQYF
TRBJ2-5,TRBV7-9,NA,CASSLERRAETQYF
TRBJ1-1,TRBV27,NA,CASSLRQGHTEAFF
TRBJ2-3,TRBV4-3,NA,CASSPQEGGGFTQYF
TRBJ2-1,TRBV9,NA,CASSVDGSYNEQFF
TRBJ1-1,TRBV4-3,NA,CASSQDGGKGNTEAFF
TRBJ1-3,TRBV29-1,NA,CSAYSSGNTIYF
TRBJ1-6,TRBV5-1,NA,CASSPRQGGSYNSPLHF
TRBJ2-6,TRBV4-3,NA,CASSQSEKWSSGANVLTF
TRBJ2-5,TRBV2,NA,CASTPGLAGGQTQYF
TRBJ2-2,TRBV5-1,NA,CASSISGLSNTGELFF
TRBJ2-3,TRBV5-1,once,CASSIGLAGGPGDTQYF
TRBJ1-2,TRBV3-1,NA,CASSQDVRWGHYGYTF
TRBJ2-3,TRBV7-2,NA,CASSLGGPQGGDTQYF
TRBJ2-1,TRBV3-1,NA,CASSQRGGAAYNEQFF
TRBJ2-7,TRBV5-1,once,CASSHGLAENSYEQYF
TRBJ1-6,TRBV19,once,CASSSRTGDSPLHF
TRBJ2-5,TRBV9,NA,CASSVGQAEETQYF
TRBJ2-2,TRBV7-9,NA,CASSFQTVNTGELFF
TRBJ1-2,TRBV5-6,NA,CASSSYLRYYGYTF
TRBJ2-7,TRBV5-1,once,CASSFLGSTYEQYF
TRBJ1-1,TRBV7-2,NA,CASSRMRENTEAFF
TRBJ2-3,TRBV3-1,NA,CASSTRGVSTDTQYF
TRBJ2-7,TRBV6-2/TRBV6-3,NA,CASSYRRLEVEQYF
TRBJ1-4,TRBV12-3/TRBV12-4,NA,CASSPQGRDKKLFF
TRBJ2-1,TRBV18,NA,CASSPPGLPWNEQFF
TRBJ2-5,TRBV5-6,NA,CASSFSPGQVLQETQYF
TRBJ2-1,TRBV7-2,NA,CASSQGRSSYNEQFF
TRBJ1-5,TRBV20-1,NA,CSARVGGQGGQPQHF
TRBJ2-5,TRBV9,NA,CASSVTPRETQYF
TRBJ2-5,TRBV20-1,NA,CSARDLDRGQETQYF
TRBJ1-2,TRBV6-5,once,CASRKQGAVGYGYTF
TRBJ2-6,TRBV2,NA,CASSEAAGANVLTF
TRBJ2-5,TRBV29-1,NA,CSGIQGYQETQYF
TRBJ2-5,TRBV20-1,NA,CSARPFGGQETQYF
TRBJ1-2,TRBV2,NA,CASSETGNKGYTF
TRBJ1-5,TRBV2,once,CASSEGVSNQPQHF
TRBJ2-5,TRBV10-3,NA,CAISESQGPETQYF
TRBJ2-1,TRBV11-2,NA,CASSSPLLAANNEQFF
TRBJ2-5,TRBV20-1,NA,CSASKETQYF
TRBJ1-2,TRBV27,once,CASSLGGAQNYGYTF
TRBJ1-2,TRBV20-1,NA,CSAAGTRDNYGYTF
TRBJ2-2,TRBV5-1,NA,CASHPGGLSGELFF
TRBJ2-1,TRBV5-4,NA,CASSSQGERGEQFF
TRBJ1-4,TRBV5-4,NA,CASSLDRGNEKLFF
TRBJ2-6,TRBV29-1,NA,CSVEWWTDSGANVLTF
TRBJ2-2,TRBV4-3,NA,CASSQDVQGRSGELFF
TRBJ2-5,TRBV20-1,NA,CSANREGETQYF